These 27 T cell receptor beta chains share one sample of origin, sequenced in a study of STAT5B mutations in CD4+ large granular lymphocyte leukemia. The table came from immunoSEQ multiplex PCR; TCRdb's copy has only in-frame clones and leaves some out. The profile shows about 22,000 clones, 60% to 85% of them singletons. Sequencing was carried out using CD4+ T cells from blood buffy coats. The receptors shown here come from a human donor in good health.

V is TRBV11-2 and J is TRBJ1-2, with 9 positions matching TRBD1. The CDR3 runs to 15 residues. Germline-derived CDR1 and CDR2 are SGHAT and FQNNGV. V trimming: 2 bases; J trimming: 4 bases; junction bases outside the gene matches: 5. The CDR3 sequence is CASSLKPGQGYGYTF. DNA of the CDR3: TGTGCCAGCAGCTTAAAACCGGGACAGGGCTATGGCTACACCTTC.

V usage is TRBV28 and J usage is TRBJ1-2; no firm D call. The germline gives CDR1 MDHEN, CDR2 SYDVKM. V shed 3 bases and J shed 4 bases, with 9 bases lying between them. The CDR3 contains 13 residues. CDR3 sequence reads: CASSFGSFYGYTF. DNA for the CDR3: TGTGCCAGCAGTTTCGGCAGCTTCTATGGCTACACCTTC.

This clone was seen a handful of times. This CDR3 reads CASLWMNTEAFF. Written as DNA, the CDR3 is TGTGCCAGCTTGTGGATGAACACTGAAGCTTTCTTT. The chain employs TRBV2 and TRBJ1-1; unclear D gene. V lost 8 bases to trimming and J lost 0 bases, with 7 bases between them. The CDR3 totals 12 residues. From germline, CDR1 is SNHLY and CDR2 FYNNEI.

This sequence joins TRBV7-2 and TRBJ1-5, with a weak D call TRBD1 (5 bases). From germline, CDR1 is SGHTA and CDR2 FQGNSA. Trimming removed 6 bases from V and 2 bases from J, with 8 bases in between. The CDR3 contains 13 residues. The CDR3 nucleotides are TGTGCCAGCAGTCAGGGACGCAATCAGCCCCAGCATTTT. Translated, it gives CASSQGRNQPQHF. Combining the CDR3 with reference TRBV7-2 and TRBJ1-5 gives the whole variable domain GAGVSQSPSNKVTEKGKDVELRCDPISGHTALYWYRQSLGQGLEFLIYFQGNSAPDKSGLPSDRFSAERTGGSVSTLTIQRTQQEDSAVYLCASSQGRNQPQHFGDGTRLSIL.

This chain links TRBV14 with TRBJ1-1, with a possible D match to TRBD1 (5 bases). The germline CDR1 and CDR2 sequences are SGHDN and FVKESK. V dropped 4 bases and J dropped 5 bases, with 17 bases sitting between them. The CDR3 length is 15 residues. The CDR3 DNA is TGTGCCAGCAGCCCCCGTTTGGGGGTGGGGACTGAAGCTTTCTTT. Its protein is CASSPRLGVGTEAFF.

CDR3: CASSTGAFSYEQYF. The CDR3 DNA follows: TGTGCCAGCAGCACCGGGGCGTTCTCCTACGAGCAGTACTTC. The genes are TRBV11-2 and TRBJ2-7, with D perhaps assigned TRBD1 or TRBD2 (5 bases each). The germline V and J ends were trimmed by 5 bases and 0 bases, with 11 bases remaining between them. This CDR3 contains 14 residues. Germline V gene data show CDR1 as SGHAT and CDR2 as FQNNGV.

The rearrangement uses TRBV2 and TRBJ2-7; 9 nucleotides match TRBD1. The CDR3 extends over 16 amino acids. V lost 4 bases to trimming and J lost 4 bases; unmatched junction nucleotides: 11. Per germline, CDR1 SNHLY and CDR2 FYNNEI. The CDR3 spells CASSGWAGTGLYEQYF. The CDR3 DNA sequence: TGTGCCAGCAGTGGTTGGGCCGGGACAGGGCTATACGAGCAGTACTTC.

The chain employs TRBV6-5 and TRBJ1-1; no clear D. The length of the CDR3 is 13 residues. V lost 9 bases, J lost 0 bases, and 11 bases lay in between. Germline CDR1 reads MNHEY; CDR2 reads SVGAGI. The CDR3 protein is CASRLELNTEAFF. DNA for the CDR3: TGTGCCAGTCGTCTGGAATTGAACACTGAAGCTTTCTTT.

This clone was seen only a few times. The chain carries TRBV7-2 and TRBJ2-7, with a tentative D call TRBD2 (6 bases). Looked up from germline, CDR1 is SGHTA and CDR2 is FQGNSA. V was shortened by 1 base and J by 3 bases, with 10 bases between the two germline ends. The CDR3 has 14 residues. The CDR3 DNA follows: TGTGCCAGCAGCTTAGGGGGACTCAGCTACGAGCAGTACTTC. Protein product: CASSLGGLSYEQYF.

This rearrangement joins TRBV5-4 to TRBJ2-1, with 10 bases aligning to TRBD1. This CDR3 is 14 amino acids long. V was pared by 4 bases and J by 6 bases, with 4 bases of the junction left unmatched. Germline V gene data show CDR1 as SGHNT and CDR2 as YYREEE (reference sequence). In DNA, the CDR3 is TGTGCCAGCAGCGATCGGACAGGGGGCAATGAGCAGTTCTTC. It is translated as CASSDRTGGNEQFF.

The rearrangement uses TRBV4-2 and TRBJ2-3; D is tentatively TRBD1 or TRBD2 (6 bases each). The CDR3 covers 16 residues. Germline CDR1 LGHNA, CDR2 YNFKEQ. Trimming pared 4 bases from V and 6 bases from J, leaving 20 bases between. CDR3 residues: CASSPGVAERSDTQYF. The CDR3 DNA reads as TGTGCCAGCAGCCCAGGGGTAGCGGAAAGATCCGATACGCAGTATTTT.

V gene TRBV15 combines with J gene TRBJ2-7; no clear D gene. The CDR3 loop spans 14 amino acids. V lost 4 bases and J lost 2, with 12 bases in between. Germline CDR1 and CDR2: LNHNV and YYDKDF (reference sequence). The CDR3 loop reads CATSILPKPYEQYF. In nucleotides, the CDR3 is TGTGCCACCAGCATTCTTCCGAAGCCCTACGAGCAGTACTTC.

The rearrangement uses TRBV18 and TRBJ1-2; maybe TRBD1 (5 bases). Germline V lookup: CDR1 KGHSH, CDR2 LQKENI. The CDR3 is 14 residues long. V was clipped by 0 bases and J by 3 bases, with 8 bases between them. CDR3 in amino acids: CASSPPGVDYGYTF. As DNA, the CDR3 is TGTGCCAGCTCACCACCAGGGGTTGACTATGGCTACACCTTC. The full variable domain, rest sourced from reference TRBV18 and TRBJ1-2, is NAGVMQNPRHLVRRRGQEARLRCSPMKGHSHVYWYRQLPEEGLKFMVYLQKENIIDESGMPKERFSAEFPKEGPSILRIQQVVRGDSAAYFCASSPPGVDYGYTFGSGTRLTVV.

This chain joins TRBV7-3 and TRBJ2-7; 12 bases map to TRBD1. V was pared by 5 bases and J by 3 bases, with 8 bases of the junction left unmatched. The germline V gene has CDR1 SGHTA and CDR2 FQGTGA. This CDR3 has 16 amino acids. CDR3 nucleotide sequence: TGTGCCAGCAGCAAATCCGGGACAGGGGGCTTCTACGAGCAGTACTTC. Amino acids: CASSKSGTGGFYEQYF.

The chain couples TRBV28 to TRBJ2-2; D remains unclear. CDR3 length equals 13 residues. V lost 3 bases and J 0 bases, leaving 2 bases between the germline ends. Germline loops: CDR1 MDHEN, CDR2 SYDVKM. The chain's CDR3 is CASSFSNTGELFF. The CDR3 DNA sequence: TGTGCCAGCAGTTTCTCGAACACCGGGGAGCTGTTTTTT. Together with reference TRBV28 and TRBJ2-2, the CDR3 gives the full variable domain: DVKVTQSSRYLVKRTGEKVFLECVQDMDHENMFWYRQDPGLGLRLIYFSYDVKMKEKGDIPEGYSVSREKKERFSLILESASTNQTSMYLCASSFSNTGELFFGEGSRLTVL.

In DNA, the CDR3 is TGTGCCAGCAGCGTAGGGGGCACTAGCCGGGGCGGGGAGCTGTTTTTT. Its protein product is CASSVGGTSRGGELFF. The rearrangement joins TRBV9 to TRBJ2-2; possibly TRBD2 for D (6 bases). The CDR3 sequence is 16 residues long. V lost 0 bases and J 7 bases, leaving 16 bases between the germline ends. The V gene's germline CDR1 is SGDLS and CDR2 YYNGEE.

This rearrangement joins TRBV6-5 to TRBJ1-1; the D is unclear. The germline V gene has CDR1 MNHEY and CDR2 SVGAGI. The CDR3 is made up of 11 amino acids. V was trimmed by 7 bases and J by 5 bases, leaving 8 bases between them. CDR3 region: CASTKGTEAFF. CDR3 DNA sequence: TGTGCCAGCACTAAGGGTACTGAAGCTTTCTTT.

The chain's CDR3 is CAWSFIGVSYEQYF. CDR3 DNA: TGTGCCTGGAGTTTTATCGGGGTCTCCTACGAGCAGTACTTC. This sequence joins TRBV30 and TRBJ2-7, with D perhaps TRBD2 (5 bases). Germline V gene lookup returns CDR1 GTSNPN and CDR2 SVGIG (reference sequence). V dropped 2 bases and J dropped 0 bases, with 11 bases sitting between them. This CDR3 spans 14 amino acids.

This sequence joins TRBV6-6 and TRBJ1-1, with 7 bases matching TRBD1. Germline CDR1 is MNHNY and CDR2 is SVGAGI (reference sequence). The CDR3 is 14 amino acids. V lost 6 bases, J lost 4 bases, and 8 bases stayed unmatched. CDR3 amino acids: CASSHRQGGTEAFF. The CDR3 nucleotides read TGTGCCAGCAGCCACCGACAGGGCGGCACTGAAGCTTTCTTT.

CDR3 loop: CASSPLPWGTEAFF. CDR3 sequence (DNA): TGTGCCAGCAGTCCCCTCCCTTGGGGGACTGAAGCTTTCTTT. This chain connects TRBV27 to TRBJ1-1, with a tentative D call TRBD1 (5 bases). V was clipped by 5 bases and J by 5 bases, with 15 bases between them. The CDR3 is 14 amino acids. Germline V gene lookup returns CDR1 MNHEY and CDR2 SMNVEV (reference sequence).

This clone was detected only once. The V call is TRBV18, the J call TRBJ2-6; 7 nucleotides agree with TRBD1. V lost 6 bases, J lost 0 bases, and 8 bases stayed unmatched. This CDR3 contains 17 residues. Germline CDR1 is KGHSH and CDR2 is LQKENI. The CDR3 DNA is TGTGCCAGCTCCTCCGGGACAGCCAACTCTGGGGCCAACGTCCTGACTTTC. Translated: CASSSGTANSGANVLTF.

The chain links TRBV6-6 to TRBJ2-1; 10 bases align to TRBD2. CDR3 length equals 15 residues. Germline V lookup: CDR1 MNHNY, CDR2 SVGAGI (reference sequence). The J segment lost 3 bases and the V segment lost 4 bases, leaving 3 bases of the junction unmatched. DNA for the CDR3: TGTGCCAGCAGTTCCAAGCGGGGGGGCTACAATGAGCAGTTCTTC. As protein: CASSSKRGGYNEQFF.

The J gene is TRBJ1-2, the V gene TRBV4-1; D is ambiguous. In germline, CDR1 is MGHRA, CDR2 YSYEKL. V was trimmed by 1 base and J by 4 bases, leaving 10 bases between them. The CDR3 is 14 amino acids. DNA of the CDR3: TGCGCCAGCAGCCAAGGCAGCTCGAGCTATGGCTACACCTTC. Amino acid sequence: CASSQGSSSYGYTF.

This sequence joins TRBV28 and TRBJ1-2; D might be TRBD1 (5 bases). The germline V gene has CDR1 MDHEN and CDR2 SYDVKM. With 5 bases removed from V and 2 bases from J, the gap between germline ends came to 18 bases. The CDR3 totals 16 residues. The DNA for the CDR3 is TGTGCCAGCAGTGAAATCGGGACCGAGCTAAACTATGGCTACACCTTC. This sequence encodes CASSEIGTELNYGYTF.

In its sample, this clone was seen a few times. This chain joins TRBV28 and TRBJ2-7; the D call may be TRBD1 or TRBD2 (5 bases each). The germline CDR1 and CDR2 sequences are MDHEN and SYDVKM. Trimming stripped 2 bases from V and 0 bases from J, with 14 bases between. The CDR3 contains 16 residues. The CDR3 DNA is TGTGCCAGCAGTTTAACTTCGTGGGGGAGCTCCTACGAGCAGTACTTC. The encoded protein is CASSLTSWGSSYEQYF. Looking up the rest from reference TRBV28 and TRBJ2-7 gives the full variable domain: DVKVTQSSRYLVKRTGEKVFLECVQDMDHENMFWYRQDPGLGLRLIYFSYDVKMKEKGDIPEGYSVSREKKERFSLILESASTNQTSMYLCASSLTSWGSSYEQYFGPGTRLTVT.

This sequence joins TRBV4-2 and TRBJ2-3; maybe TRBD2 (7 bases). Trimming stripped 1 base from V and 0 bases from J, with 20 bases between. The CDR3 contains 19 residues. CDR1 is LGHNA, CDR2 YNFKEQ, per germline. CDR3 protein: CASSQAGGPLGQSTDTQYF. The CDR3 DNA reads as TGTGCCAGCAGCCAAGCCGGGGGGCCCCTCGGACAGAGCACAGATACGCAGTATTTT.

The chain recombines TRBV6-1 with TRBJ2-7; the match to TRBD2 covers 11 bases. The CDR3 sequence is 15 residues long. CDR1 MNHNS and CDR2 SASEGT come from the germline V gene. Trimming took 5 bases from V and 2 from J; bases not matched to a gene: 5. DNA of the CDR3: TGTGCCAGCAGTCAACTAGCGGGGGAGACCTACGAGCAGTACTTC. This gives the protein CASSQLAGETYEQYF.